These 16 T cell receptor beta chains were sequenced from one sample in a study of blood T cell repertoires in COVID-19. Repertoires were generated with immunoSEQ multiplex PCR, while TCRdb's copy carries only in-frame clones and drops some. Here the sample spans 200,000 to 250,000 clones, 87% being singletons. Sequencing input: peripheral blood. The receptors stem from a man aged 35 to 55 with active or convalescent COVID-19.

The genes are TRBV24-1 and TRBJ2-3, with D perhaps matching TRBD1 (8 bases). Germline CDR1 and CDR2: KGHDR and SFDVKD. V lost 3 bases to trimming and J lost 1 base, with 13 bases between them. The CDR3 spans 16 residues. The CDR3 DNA reads as TGTGCCACCAGTGATGAACAGGGGGGGCGCACAGATACGCAGTATTTT. Its protein product is CATSDEQGGRTDTQYF.

This clone was counted a single time. CDR3: CASSLELGLAGSEQYF. The CDR3 DNA sequence: TGTGCCAGCAGCTTAGAGCTGGGACTAGCGGGTTCCGAGCAGTACTTC. V and J are TRBV11-2 and TRBJ2-7; 12 nucleotides line up with TRBD2. The CDR3 runs 16 residues. Germline V gene sequence: CDR1 SGHAT, CDR2 FQNNGV. V lost 0 bases to trimming and J lost 6 bases; unmatched junction nucleotides: 6. The complete variable domain, with remaining parts taken from reference TRBV11-2 and TRBJ2-7, reads EAGVAQSPRYKIIEKRQSVAFWCNPISGHATLYWYQQILGQGPKLLIQFQNNGVVDDSQLPKDRFSAERLKGVDSTLKIQPAKLEDSAVYLCASSLELGLAGSEQYFGPGTRLTVT.

This chain joins TRBV28 and TRBJ1-5; the D gene is possibly TRBD1 (6 bases). V was pared by 6 bases and J by 5 bases, with 17 bases between. The CDR3 totals 15 residues. CDR1 and CDR2 (germline): MDHEN, SYDVKM. The CDR3 loop is CASSPGGGGHQPQHF. The CDR3 DNA follows: TGTGCCAGCAGCCCGGGGGGAGGGGGTCATCAGCCCCAGCATTTT.

This chain connects TRBV28 to TRBJ1-1; D unclear. V lost 4 bases, J lost 0 bases, and 9 bases lay in between. Per germline, CDR1 MDHEN and CDR2 SYDVKM. The CDR3 extends over 14 amino acids. The CDR3 sequence is CASSSQVMNTEAFF. The CDR3 region has the DNA TGTGCCAGCAGTTCCCAGGTTATGAACACTGAAGCTTTCTTT.

The CDR3 bases are TGTGCCAGTCAGGGACAACTAGAGACCCAGTACTTC. As protein: CASQGQLETQYF. This chain connects TRBV19 to TRBJ2-5, with D possibly being TRBD1 (6 bases). CDR1 and CDR2 from the germline V gene are LNHDA and SQIVND (reference sequence). The CDR3 is 12 amino acids. V was trimmed by 8 bases and J by 4 bases, leaving 11 bases between them.

This rearrangement joins TRBV28 to TRBJ1-2; D gene unclear. The CDR3 contains 12 residues. Trimming cost V 2 bases and J 7 bases, with 8 bases left between them. From germline, CDR1 is MDHEN and CDR2 SYDVKM. The CDR3 DNA sequence: TGTGCCAGCAGTTTAGCGCCGCGTGGCTACACCTTC. It codes for CASSLAPRGYTF.

This chain connects TRBV11-1 to TRBJ1-3; D gene ambiguous. Per the germline V gene, CDR1 is SGHAT and CDR2 is FQDESV (reference sequence). Trimming cost V 1 base and J 2 bases, with 12 bases left between them. This CDR3 spans 16 amino acids. CDR3 DNA: TGTGCCAGCAGCTTAGTAGCAGAAGCGCCTGGAAACACCATATATTTT. It yields the protein CASSLVAEAPGNTIYF.

The chain links TRBV7-9 to TRBJ2-6; perhaps TRBD1 as D (6 bases). Per the germline V gene, CDR1 is SEHNR and CDR2 is FQNEAQ (reference sequence). V was shortened by 5 bases and J by 5 bases, with 22 bases between the two germline ends. CDR3 length equals 18 residues. CDR3 protein: CASSPSGTQDRRANVLTF. CDR3 coding DNA: TGTGCCAGCAGCCCCTCGGGGACACAAGACAGAAGGGCCAACGTCCTGACTTTC. The entire variable domain, with the rest obtained from reference TRBV7-9 and TRBJ2-6, is as follows: DTGVSQNPRHKITKRGQNVTFRCDPISEHNRLYWYRQTLGQGPEFLTYFQNEAQLEKSRLLSDRFSAERPKGSFSTLEIQRTEQGDSAMYLCASSPSGTQDRRANVLTFGAGSRLTVL.

This rearrangement joins TRBV28 to TRBJ1-2; D is possibly TRBD1 (6 bases). This CDR3 comprises 14 residues. Trimming took off 7 bases at V and 6 bases at J, with 18 bases between the two ends. Germline assignment: CDR1 MDHEN and CDR2 SYDVKM. The CDR3 here is CASTRTRGADGYTF. The CDR3 DNA sequence: TGTGCCAGCACCCGCACACGGGGGGCGGATGGCTACACCTTC.

This clone was recorded a few times. This sequence joins TRBV6-7 and TRBJ1-1, with D possibly TRBD1 on 5 matching bases. TRBV6-7 falls under the ORF class, with uncertain function. This CDR3 is 17 amino acids long. The germline V and J ends were trimmed by 6 bases and 0 bases, with 20 bases remaining between them. CDR3 nucleotide sequence: TGTGCCAGCAGCGAAATGGATGACAGAGATATGAACACTGAAGCTTTCTTT. Protein: CASSEMDDRDMNTEAFF.

The chain combines TRBV19 with TRBJ1-5; 7 bases are a match to TRBD1. The junction had 5 bases not matched to a gene; V was cut back by 5 bases and J by 4 bases. Germline V gives CDR1 LNHDA, CDR2 SQIVND (reference sequence). The CDR3 length is 14 residues. CDR3 region: CASSAEQGNQPQHF. CDR3 coding DNA: TGTGCCAGTAGTGCGGAACAGGGGAATCAGCCCCAGCATTTT.

The chain couples TRBV3-1 (or the pseudogene TRBV3-2) to TRBJ2-3, with 7 bases lining up with TRBD2. This CDR3 is 17 amino acids long. Losses at the gene ends were 0 bases for V and 8 bases for J; bases not matched to a gene: 14. Germline V lookup: CDR1 LGHDT, CDR2 YNNKEL (reference sequence). The CDR3 is CASSQDVIAGLQGTQYF. CDR3 DNA: TGTGCCAGCAGCCAAGATGTAATAGCGGGCCTCCAGGGTACGCAGTATTTT.

V usage is TRBV28 and J usage is TRBJ2-7; 10 bases are a match to TRBD2. The germline V gene has CDR1 MDHEN and CDR2 SYDVKM. The CDR3 has 13 residues. The J segment lost 3 bases and the V segment lost 6 bases, leaving 2 bases of the junction unmatched. The CDR3 nucleotides read TGTGCCAGCAGCCGGACTAGCGGCTACGAGCAGTACTTC. It is translated as CASSRTSGYEQYF.

This rearrangement joins TRBV16 to TRBJ1-1; D is undetermined. The germline V gene has CDR1 KGHSY and CDR2 FQNENV. V lost 2 bases and J lost 11, with 15 bases in between. This CDR3 has 13 residues. The CDR3 region is CASSQRGDLSAFF. Here the CDR3 DNA reads TGTGCCAGCAGCCAAAGAGGAGACCTGAGCGCTTTCTTT.

V and J are TRBV5-6 and TRBJ2-5; a weak D match, TRBD2 (5 bases). Trimming took off 4 bases at V and 5 bases at J, with 18 bases between the two ends. CDR3 size: 15 residues. Germline-derived CDR1 and CDR2 are SGHDT and YYEEEE. CDR3 sequence: CASSEERAGMETQYF. For the CDR3, the DNA is TGTGCCAGCAGCGAGGAAAGGGCGGGTATGGAGACCCAGTACTTC.

The chain couples TRBV7-8 to TRBJ1-2; D remains ambiguous. Germline CDR1 reads SGHVS; CDR2 reads FQNEAQ. This CDR3 comprises 13 residues. Trimming left V 1 base short and J 4 bases short, with 7 bases between. The CDR3 region has the DNA TGTGCCAGCAGCTTAGGGAGGGTCTATGGCTACACCTTC. Translating it yields CASSLGRVYGYTF.